This record concerns one TCR beta chain sequence. The antigen remains unidentified. The sample originates from a study of CXCR3-negative and CXCR3-positive naive CD8 T cells. CDR3 length: 15 amino acids. Study outcomes and limitations: Sequencing showed both naive subsets with comparably high diversity, and memory CD8+ cells much lower. Memory, not naive, CXCR3-negative and CXCR3-positive cells differed in TRBV-TRBJ usage.

UMI-labeled TRB cDNA libraries were prepared by 5' RACE. After re-calling the 5' RACE reads, TCRdb lists one entry per CDR3 protein, DNA absent. The table gives over 100,000 distinct CDR3 sequences; the top ten clones make up 0.45% to 0.55% of it. The clonotype comes from a human donor in good health. Some clones in this sample may be carry-over from other donors' samples. The V and J genes are TRBV12-3 or TRBV12-4 and TRBJ2-1; without DNA, the TCRdb call of TRBD1 cannot be checked. The sequenced material came from naive CXCR3- CD8+ T cells from blood. Subset specified: CD45RO-CCR7+CD27+CD95- naive CD8+ T cells lacking CXCR3 (TNR3-). This CDR3 reads CASSNPTQTGNEQFF.